This note documents a single T cell receptor beta chain sequence. Antigen unknown. The source of the sample is a study of T-cell memory formation after mild COVID-19. Looking at the study overall: TCR clusters showed largely donor specificity. Findings and caveats of the study: Prior to infection, memory already included some responding clones, suggesting cross-reactive memory joined.

Constant-segment primers were used for 5'RACE, and the resulting TCR alpha and TCR beta cDNA libraries carried sample barcodes and UMIs. From the 5' RACE reads, TCRdb called clonotypes with MiXCR, one entry per CDR3 protein. The data show under 150,000 distinct CDR3 sequences, 22% seen once. CDR3 length: 14 residues. The V end was cut by 6 bases, the J end by 4 bases, with 12 bases between. From germline, CDR1 is MNHEY and CDR2 SVGEGT. The sample was PBMCs or a T cell subset sorted from them (not recorded which). The receptor was isolated from a man aged 18-30 years who had mild COVID-19 (a few samples of this study predate the infection). Cell type and time point are not known. V usage is TRBV6-2 or TRBV6-3 and J usage is TRBJ2-2; TRBD1 or TRBD2 may be the D gene (5 bases each). The CDR3 reads CASSHGTSTGELFF. The CDR3 DNA reads TGTGCCAGCAGCCACGGGACCTCCACCGGGGAGCTGTTTTTT.